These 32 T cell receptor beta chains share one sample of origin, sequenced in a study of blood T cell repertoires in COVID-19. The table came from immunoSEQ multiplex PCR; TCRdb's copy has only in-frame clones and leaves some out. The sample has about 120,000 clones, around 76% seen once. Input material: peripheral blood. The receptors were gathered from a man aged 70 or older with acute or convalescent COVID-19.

The CDR3 region is CAISESLQGATEAFF. The DNA of the CDR3 is TGTGCCATCAGTGAGTCTCTCCAGGGGGCCACTGAAGCTTTCTTT. The J gene is TRBJ1-1, the V gene TRBV10-3, with 8 bases matching TRBD1. After removal of 0 bases from V and 4 bases from J, the junction contained 4 bases not matched to a gene. The CDR3 sequence is 15 residues long. Germline assignment: CDR1 ENHRY and CDR2 SYGVKD.

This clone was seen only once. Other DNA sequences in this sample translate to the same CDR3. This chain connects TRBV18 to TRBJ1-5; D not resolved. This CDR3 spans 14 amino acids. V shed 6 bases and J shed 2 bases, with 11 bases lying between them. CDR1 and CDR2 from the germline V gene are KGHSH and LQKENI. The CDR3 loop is CASSPPGGNQPQHF. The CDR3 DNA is TGTGCCAGCTCCCCCCCCGGGGGCAATCAGCCCCAGCATTTT.

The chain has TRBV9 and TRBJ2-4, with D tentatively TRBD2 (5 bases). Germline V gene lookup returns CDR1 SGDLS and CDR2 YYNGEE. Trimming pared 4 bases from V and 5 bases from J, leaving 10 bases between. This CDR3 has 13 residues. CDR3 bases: TGTGCCAGCAGCACGGACTCGGAAAACATTCAGTACTTC. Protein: CASSTDSENIQYF. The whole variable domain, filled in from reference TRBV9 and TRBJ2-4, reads DSGVTQTPKHLITATGQRVTLRCSPRSGDLSVYWYQQSLDQGLQFLIQYYNGEERAKGNILERFSAQQFPDLHSELNLSSLELGDSALYFCASSTDSENIQYFGAGTRLSVL.

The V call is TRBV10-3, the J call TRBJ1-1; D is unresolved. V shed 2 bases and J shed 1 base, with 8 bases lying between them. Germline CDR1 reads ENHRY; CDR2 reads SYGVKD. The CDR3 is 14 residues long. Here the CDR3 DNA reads TGTGCCATCAGTGAGGGAGCAACGAACACTGAAGCTTTCTTT. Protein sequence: CAISEGATNTEAFF.

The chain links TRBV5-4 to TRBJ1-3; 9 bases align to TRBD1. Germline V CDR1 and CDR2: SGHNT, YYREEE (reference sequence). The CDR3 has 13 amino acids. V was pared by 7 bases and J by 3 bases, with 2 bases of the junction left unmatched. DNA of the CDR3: TGTGCCAGCGGACAGGGGAATGGAAACACCATATATTTT. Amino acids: CASGQGNGNTIYF.

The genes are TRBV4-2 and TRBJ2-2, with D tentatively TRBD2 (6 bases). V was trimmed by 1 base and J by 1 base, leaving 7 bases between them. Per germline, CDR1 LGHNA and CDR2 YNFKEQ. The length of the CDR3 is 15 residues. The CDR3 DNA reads TGTGCCAGCAGCCAAGGTAGCGGGAACACCGGGGAGCTGTTTTTT. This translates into CASSQGSGNTGELFF.

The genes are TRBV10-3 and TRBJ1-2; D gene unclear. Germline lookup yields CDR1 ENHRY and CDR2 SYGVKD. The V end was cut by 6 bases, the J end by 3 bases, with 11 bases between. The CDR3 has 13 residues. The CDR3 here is CAISKDGDYGYTF. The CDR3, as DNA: TGTGCCATCAGCAAGGACGGGGACTATGGCTACACCTTC.

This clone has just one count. In DNA, the CDR3 is TGCAGCGTTGGGGCGGGATCCTACGAGCAGTACTTC. This sequence encodes CSVGAGSYEQYF. The rearrangement joins TRBV29-1 to TRBJ2-7; possibly TRBD2 for D (6 bases). The CDR3 is made up of 12 amino acids. The V gene lost 4 bases and the J gene lost 1 base, with 8 bases spanning the gap. Per the germline V gene, CDR1 is SQVTM and CDR2 is ANQGSEA.

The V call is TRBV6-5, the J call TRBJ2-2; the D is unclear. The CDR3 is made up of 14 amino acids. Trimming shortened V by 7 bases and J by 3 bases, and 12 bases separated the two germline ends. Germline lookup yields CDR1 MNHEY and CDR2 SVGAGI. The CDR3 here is CASKLTFDTGELFF. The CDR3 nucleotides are TGTGCCAGCAAGCTAACTTTCGACACCGGGGAGCTGTTTTTT.

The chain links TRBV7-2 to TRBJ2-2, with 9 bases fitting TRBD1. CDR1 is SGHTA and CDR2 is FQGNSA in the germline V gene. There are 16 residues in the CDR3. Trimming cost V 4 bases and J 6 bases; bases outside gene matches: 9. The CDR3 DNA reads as TGTGCCAGCAGCTATACGACAGGGGGGTATCCCGGGGAGCTGTTTTTT. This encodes CASSYTTGGYPGELFF. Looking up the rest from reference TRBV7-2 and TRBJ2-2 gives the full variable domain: GAGVSQSPSNKVTEKGKDVELRCDPISGHTALYWYRQSLGQGLEFLIYFQGNSAPDKSGLPSDRFSAERTGGSVSTLTIQRTQQEDSAVYLCASSYTTGGYPGELFFGEGSRLTVL.

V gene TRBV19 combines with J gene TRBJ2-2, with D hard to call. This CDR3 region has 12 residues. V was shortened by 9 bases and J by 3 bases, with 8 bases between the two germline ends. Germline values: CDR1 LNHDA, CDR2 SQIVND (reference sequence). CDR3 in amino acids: CASRQYTGELFF. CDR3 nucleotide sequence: TGTGCCAGCCGCCAGTACACCGGGGAGCTGTTTTTT.

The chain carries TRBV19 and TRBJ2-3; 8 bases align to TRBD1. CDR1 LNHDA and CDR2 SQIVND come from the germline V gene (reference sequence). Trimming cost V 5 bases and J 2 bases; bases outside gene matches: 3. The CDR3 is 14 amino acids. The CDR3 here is CASSRQGPTDTQYF. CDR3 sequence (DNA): TGTGCCAGTAGTCGACAGGGGCCCACAGATACGCAGTATTTT.

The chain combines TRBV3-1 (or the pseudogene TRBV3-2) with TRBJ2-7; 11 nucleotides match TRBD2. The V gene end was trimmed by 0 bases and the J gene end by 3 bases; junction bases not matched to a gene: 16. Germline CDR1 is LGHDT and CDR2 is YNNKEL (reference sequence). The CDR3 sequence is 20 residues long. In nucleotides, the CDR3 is TGTGCCAGCAGCCAAGATAGGACTAGCGGGCGGCTCCACCAGGGCTACGAGCAGTACTTC. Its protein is CASSQDRTSGRLHQGYEQYF.

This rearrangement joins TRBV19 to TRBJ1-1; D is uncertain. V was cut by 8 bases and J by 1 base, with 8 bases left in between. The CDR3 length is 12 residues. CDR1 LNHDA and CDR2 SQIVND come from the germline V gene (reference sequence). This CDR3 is CASVIRNTEAFF. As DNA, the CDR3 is TGTGCCAGTGTAATTCGGAACACTGAAGCTTTCTTT.

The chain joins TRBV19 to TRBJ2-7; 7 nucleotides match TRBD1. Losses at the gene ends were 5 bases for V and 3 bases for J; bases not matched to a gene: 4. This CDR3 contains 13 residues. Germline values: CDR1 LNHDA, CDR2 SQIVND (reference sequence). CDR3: CASSARDSYEQYF. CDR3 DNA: TGTGCCAGTAGTGCCCGGGACAGCTACGAGCAGTACTTC.

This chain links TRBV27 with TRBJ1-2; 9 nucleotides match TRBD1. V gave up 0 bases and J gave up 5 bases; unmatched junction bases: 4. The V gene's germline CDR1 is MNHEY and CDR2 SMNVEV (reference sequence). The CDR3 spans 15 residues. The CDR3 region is CASSLSGDRVYGYTF. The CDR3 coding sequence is TGTGCCAGCAGTTTATCGGGGGACAGGGTGTATGGCTACACCTTC.

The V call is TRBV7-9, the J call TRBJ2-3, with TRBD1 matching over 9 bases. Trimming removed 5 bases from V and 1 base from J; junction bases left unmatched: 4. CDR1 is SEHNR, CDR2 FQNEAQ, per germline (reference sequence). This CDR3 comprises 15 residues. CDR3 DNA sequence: TGTGCCAGCAGCCCCCGGGACAGGGGCACAGATACGCAGTATTTT. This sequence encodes CASSPRDRGTDTQYF.

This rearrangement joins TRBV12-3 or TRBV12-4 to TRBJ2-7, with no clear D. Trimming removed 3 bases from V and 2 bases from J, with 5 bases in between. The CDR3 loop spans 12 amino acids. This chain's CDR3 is CASSFQTYEQYF. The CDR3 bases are TGTGCCAGCAGTTTTCAAACCTACGAGCAGTACTTC.

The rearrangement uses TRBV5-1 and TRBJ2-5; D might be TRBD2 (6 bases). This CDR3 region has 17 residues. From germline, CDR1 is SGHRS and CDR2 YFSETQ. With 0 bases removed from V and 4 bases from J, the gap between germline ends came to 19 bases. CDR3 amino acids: CASSLAVAGAGGETQYF. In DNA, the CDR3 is TGCGCCAGCAGCTTGGCCGTAGCCGGGGCCGGGGGAGAGACCCAGTACTTC.

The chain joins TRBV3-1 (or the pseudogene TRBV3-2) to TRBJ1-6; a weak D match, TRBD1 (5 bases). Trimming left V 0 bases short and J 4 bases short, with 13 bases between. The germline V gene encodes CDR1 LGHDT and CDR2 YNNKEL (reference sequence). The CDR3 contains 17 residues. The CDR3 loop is CASSQDPAGPYNSPLHF. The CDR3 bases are TGTGCCAGCAGCCAAGACCCAGCGGGGCCATATAATTCACCCCTCCACTTT.

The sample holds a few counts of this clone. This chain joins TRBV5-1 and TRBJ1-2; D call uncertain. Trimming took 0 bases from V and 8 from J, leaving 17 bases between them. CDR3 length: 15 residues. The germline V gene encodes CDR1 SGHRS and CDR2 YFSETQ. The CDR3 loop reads CASSLVIRGPGGYTF. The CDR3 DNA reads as TGCGCCAGCAGCTTGGTCATTCGGGGTCCCGGAGGCTACACCTTC.

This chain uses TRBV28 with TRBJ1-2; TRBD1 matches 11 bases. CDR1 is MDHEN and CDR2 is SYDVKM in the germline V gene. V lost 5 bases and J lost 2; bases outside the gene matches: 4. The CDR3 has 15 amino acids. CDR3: CASSGWDRGNYGYTF. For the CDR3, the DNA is TGTGCCAGCAGTGGGTGGGACAGGGGGAACTATGGCTACACCTTC.

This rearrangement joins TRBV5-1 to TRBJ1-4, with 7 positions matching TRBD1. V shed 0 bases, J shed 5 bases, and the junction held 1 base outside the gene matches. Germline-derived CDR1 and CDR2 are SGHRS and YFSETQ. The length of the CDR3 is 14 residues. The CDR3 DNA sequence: TGCGCCAGCAGCTTGGGGGACAGCAATGAAAAACTGTTTTTT. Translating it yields CASSLGDSNEKLFF.

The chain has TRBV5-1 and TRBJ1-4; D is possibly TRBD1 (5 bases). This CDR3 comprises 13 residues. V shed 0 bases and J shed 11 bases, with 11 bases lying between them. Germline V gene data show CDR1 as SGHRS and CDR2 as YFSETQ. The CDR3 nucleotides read TGCGCCAGCAGCTTGGGGGACTTAGGGAAACTGTTTTTT. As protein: CASSLGDLGKLFF.

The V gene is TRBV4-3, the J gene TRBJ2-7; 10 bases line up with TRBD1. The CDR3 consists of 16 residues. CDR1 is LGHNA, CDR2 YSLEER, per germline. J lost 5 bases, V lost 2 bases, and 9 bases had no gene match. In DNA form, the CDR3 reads TGCGCCAGCAGCCAAAGGGACAGGGGATTTCGGGACGAGCAGTACTTC. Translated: CASSQRDRGFRDEQYF.

The CDR3 DNA follows: TGTGCCAGCAGCTTCTTGGCAGGGGACGGATTCTACGAGCAGTACTTC. Translated, it gives CASSFLAGDGFYEQYF. The chain is built from TRBV13 and TRBJ2-7; weak D call: TRBD1 (6 bases). V was pared by 3 bases and J by 3 bases, with 18 bases between. Per germline, CDR1 PRHDT and CDR2 FYEKMQ (reference sequence). This CDR3 has 16 residues.

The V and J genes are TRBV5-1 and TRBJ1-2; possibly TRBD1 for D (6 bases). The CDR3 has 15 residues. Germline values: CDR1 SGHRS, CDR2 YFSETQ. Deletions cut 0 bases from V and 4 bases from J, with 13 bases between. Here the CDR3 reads CASSLDRTDVYGYTF. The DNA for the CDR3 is TGCGCCAGCAGCTTGGACCGGACAGACGTCTATGGCTACACCTTC.

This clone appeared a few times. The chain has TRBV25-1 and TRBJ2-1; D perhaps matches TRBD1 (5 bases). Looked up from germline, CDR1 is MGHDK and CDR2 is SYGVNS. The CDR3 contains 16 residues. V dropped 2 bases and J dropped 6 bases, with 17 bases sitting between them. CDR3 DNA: TGTGCCAGCAGTGAAGTAAGACAGTACCATGGCAATGAGCAGTTCTTC. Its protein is CASSEVRQYHGNEQFF.

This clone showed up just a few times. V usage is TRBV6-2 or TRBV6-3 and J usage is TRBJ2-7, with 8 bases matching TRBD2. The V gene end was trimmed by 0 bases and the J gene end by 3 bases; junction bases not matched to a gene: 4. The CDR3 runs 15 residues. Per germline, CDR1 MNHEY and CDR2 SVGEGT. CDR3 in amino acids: CASSYSSAGVYEQYF. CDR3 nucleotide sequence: TGTGCCAGCAGTTACTCGTCAGCGGGGGTCTACGAGCAGTACTTC.

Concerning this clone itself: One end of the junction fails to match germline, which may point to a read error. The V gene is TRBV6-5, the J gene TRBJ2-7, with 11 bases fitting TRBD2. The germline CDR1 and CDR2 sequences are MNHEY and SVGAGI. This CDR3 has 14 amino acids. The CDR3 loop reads CAGMRLAGTYGQYF. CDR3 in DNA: TGTGCCGGCATGCGACTAGCGGGGACCTACGGGCAGTACTTC.

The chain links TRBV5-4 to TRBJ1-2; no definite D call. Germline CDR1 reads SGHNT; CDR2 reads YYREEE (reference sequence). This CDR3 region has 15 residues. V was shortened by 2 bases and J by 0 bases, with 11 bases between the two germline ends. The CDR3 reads CASSFSREANYGYTF. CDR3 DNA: TGTGCCAGCAGCTTTAGCAGAGAAGCTAACTATGGCTACACCTTC.

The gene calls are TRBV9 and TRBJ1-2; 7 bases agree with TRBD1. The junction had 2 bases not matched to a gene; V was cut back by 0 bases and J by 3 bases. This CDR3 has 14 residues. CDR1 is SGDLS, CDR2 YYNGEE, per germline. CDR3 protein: CASSVGQGHYGYTF. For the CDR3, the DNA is TGTGCCAGCAGCGTAGGACAGGGACACTATGGCTACACCTTC.